The clone carrying this T cell receptor (beta chain) has ten or more counts. From the multiplex PCR reads, TCRdb called clonotypes with MiXCR, one entry per CDR3 protein. In the table there are 60,000 to 65,000 distinct CDR3 sequences, roughly 57% of which are singletons. The V segment lost 5 bases and the J segment 5 bases; nucleotides outside the gene matches: 7. This CDR3 is 14 amino acids long. In germline, CDR1 is SGHVS, CDR2 FQNEAQ. This sample was included in a study of breast tumors, draining lymph nodes, adjacent tissues. The sample consisted of breast tumor tissue. J is TRBJ2-7 and V is TRBV7-8, with 9 bases fitting TRBD1. This TCR came from a female donor with breast cancer. Some clones in this sample may be carry-over from other donors' samples. CDR3 nucleotides: TGTGCCAGCAGCCGAGGGACAGGGAATAACGAGCAGTACTTC. Its translation: CASSRGTGNNEQYF.